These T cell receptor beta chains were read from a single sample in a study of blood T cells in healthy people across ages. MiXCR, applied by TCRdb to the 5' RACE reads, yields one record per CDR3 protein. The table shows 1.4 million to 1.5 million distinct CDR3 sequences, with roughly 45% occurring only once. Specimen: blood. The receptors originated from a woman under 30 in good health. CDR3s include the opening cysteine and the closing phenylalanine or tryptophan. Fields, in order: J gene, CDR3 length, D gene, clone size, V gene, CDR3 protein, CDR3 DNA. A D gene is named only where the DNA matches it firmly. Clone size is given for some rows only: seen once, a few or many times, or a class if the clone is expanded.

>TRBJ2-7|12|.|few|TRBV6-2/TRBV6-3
CASIDPSYEQYF
TGTGCCAGTATTGATCCCTCCTACGAGCAGTACTTC
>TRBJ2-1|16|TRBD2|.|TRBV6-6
CASSYPLAGGYNEQFF
TGTGCCAGCAGTTACCCCCTAGCGGGAGGTTACAATGAGCAGTTCTTC
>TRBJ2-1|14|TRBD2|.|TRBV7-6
CASSRGDQYNEQFF
TGTGCCAGCAGCCGGGGGGACCAATACAATGAGCAGTTCTTC
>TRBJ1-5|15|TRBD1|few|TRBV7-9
CASSLGVTGNQPQHF
TGTGCCAGCAGCTTAGGAGTGACAGGGAATCAGCCCCAGCATTTT
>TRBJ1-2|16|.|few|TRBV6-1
CASSEDPGEAYYGYTF
TGTGCCAGCAGTGAGGATCCGGGGGAGGCTTACTATGGCTACACCTTC
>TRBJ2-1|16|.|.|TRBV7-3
CASSLKYEAGYNEQFF
TGTGCCAGCAGCTTAAAATACGAGGCCGGCTACAATGAGCAGTTCTTC
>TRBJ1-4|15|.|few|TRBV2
CASSEWTEGAEKLFF
TGTGCCAGCAGTGAGTGGACAGAGGGTGCTGAAAAACTGTTTTTT
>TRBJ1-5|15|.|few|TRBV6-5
CASSYEADGNQPQHF
TGTGCCAGCAGTTATGAGGCCGACGGCAATCAGCCCCAGCATTTT
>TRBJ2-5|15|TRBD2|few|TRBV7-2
CASSLWNGGGETQYF
TGTGCCAGCAGCTTATGGAACGGGGGGGGAGAGACCCAGTACTTC
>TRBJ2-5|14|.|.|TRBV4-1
CASSHPLGGETQYF
TGCGCCAGCAGCCACCCCCTCGGGGGAGAGACCCAGTACTTC
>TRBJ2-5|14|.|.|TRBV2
CASSLAEDQETQYF
TGTGCCAGCAGTTTGGCGGAGGACCAAGAGACCCAGTACTTC
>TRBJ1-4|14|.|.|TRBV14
CASSQVGGAEKLFF
TGTGCCAGCAGCCAAGTTGGCGGAGCTGAAAAACTGTTTTTT
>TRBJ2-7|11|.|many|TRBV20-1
CSAREGYEQYF
TGCAGTGCTAGAGAGGGGTACGAGCAGTACTTC
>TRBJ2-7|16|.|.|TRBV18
CASSPPFGGGAYEQYF
TGTGCCAGCTCACCACCTTTCGGCGGTGGAGCCTACGAGCAGTACTTC
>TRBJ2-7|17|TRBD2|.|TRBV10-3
CAISETTSGSSYNEQYF
TGTGCCATCAGTGAGACGACTAGCGGGAGCTCCTACAATGAGCAGTACTTC
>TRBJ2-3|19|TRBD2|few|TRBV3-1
CASSQAPGLAGGSADTQYF
TGTGCCAGCAGCCAAGCCCCGGGACTAGCGGGAGGTAGTGCAGATACGCAGTATTTT
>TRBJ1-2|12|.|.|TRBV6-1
CATGPLNYGYTF
TGTGCCACCGGGCCCCTAAACTATGGCTACACCTTC
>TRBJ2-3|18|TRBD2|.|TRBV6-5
CASSYSVAGGTSTDTQYF
TGTGCCAGCAGTTACTCCGTAGCGGGGGGCACTAGCACAGATACGCAGTATTTT
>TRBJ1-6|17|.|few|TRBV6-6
CASSYPDGSSYNSPLHF
TGTGCCAGCAGTTATCCGGACGGGAGCTCCTATAATTCACCCCTCCACTTT
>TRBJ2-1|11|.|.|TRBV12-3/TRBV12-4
CASSLRRASFF
TGTGCCAGCAGTCTAAGACGAGCCTCGTTCTTC
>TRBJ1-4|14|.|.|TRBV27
CASTRVATNEKLFF
TGTGCCAGCACTAGGGTCGCAACTAATGAAAAACTGTTTTTT
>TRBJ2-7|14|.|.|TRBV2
CASSPDSAGHEQYF
TGTGCCAGCAGTCCCGACAGTGCGGGGCACGAGCAGTACTTC
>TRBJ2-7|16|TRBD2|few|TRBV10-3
CAISEFGTSGAYEQYF
TGTGCCATCAGTGAGTTTGGGACTAGCGGAGCCTACGAGCAGTACTTC
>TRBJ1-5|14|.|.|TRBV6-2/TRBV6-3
CAGTLAGMDQPQHF
TGTGCCGGCACCCTCGCAGGGATGGATCAGCCCCAGCATTTT
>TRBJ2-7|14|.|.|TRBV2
CASIWPGLSYEQYF
TGTGCCAGCATTTGGCCAGGGCTGTCCTACGAGCAGTACTTC
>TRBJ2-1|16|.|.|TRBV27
CASRRGSAGSRYEQFF
TGTGCCAGCAGGCGAGGGTCGGCAGGGTCTCGGTATGAGCAGTTCTTC
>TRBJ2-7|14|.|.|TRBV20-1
CSARDATRSHEQYF
TGCAGTGCTAGAGACGCGACTAGATCCCACGAGCAGTACTTC
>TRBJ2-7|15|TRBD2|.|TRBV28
CASSLRGLAGGWSYF
TGTGCCAGCAGTTTGAGGGGACTAGCGGGAGGGTGGTCGTACTTC
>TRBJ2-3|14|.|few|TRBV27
CASSQGVFTDTQYF
TGTGCCAGCAGCCAAGGGGTCTTCACAGATACGCAGTATTTT
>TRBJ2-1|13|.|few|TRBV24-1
CATSDPEYNEQFF
TGTGCCACCAGTGATCCCGAGTACAATGAGCAGTTCTTC
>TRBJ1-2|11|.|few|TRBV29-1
CSVEWGYGYTF
TGCAGCGTTGAATGGGGGTATGGCTACACCTTC
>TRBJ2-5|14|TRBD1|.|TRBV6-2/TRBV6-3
CAISSTGGRETQYF
TGTGCCATTTCGTCGACAGGGGGCCGAGAGACCCAGTACTTC
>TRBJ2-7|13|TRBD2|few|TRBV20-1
CSARLAGVREQYF
TGCAGTGCTAGACTAGCGGGAGTAAGGGAGCAGTACTTC